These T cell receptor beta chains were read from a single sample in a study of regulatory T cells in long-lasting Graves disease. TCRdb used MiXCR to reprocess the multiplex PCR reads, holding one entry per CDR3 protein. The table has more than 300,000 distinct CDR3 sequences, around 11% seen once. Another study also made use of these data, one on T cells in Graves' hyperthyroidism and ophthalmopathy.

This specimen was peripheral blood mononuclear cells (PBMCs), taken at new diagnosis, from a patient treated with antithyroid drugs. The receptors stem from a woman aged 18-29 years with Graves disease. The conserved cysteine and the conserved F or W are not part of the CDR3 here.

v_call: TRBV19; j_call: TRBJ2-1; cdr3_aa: ASSQTPDVQF
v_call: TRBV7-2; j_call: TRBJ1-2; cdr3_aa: ASTPVGGGYT
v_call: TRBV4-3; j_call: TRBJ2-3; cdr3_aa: ASSHVLAGRGTDTQY
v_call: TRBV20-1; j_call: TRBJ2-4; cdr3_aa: SARARQGRGKNIQY
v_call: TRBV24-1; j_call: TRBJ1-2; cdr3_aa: ATSDSLYGYT
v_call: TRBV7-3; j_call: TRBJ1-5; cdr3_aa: ASSLRKARTNQPQH
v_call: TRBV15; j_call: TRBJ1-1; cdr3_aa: ATSREEGVYTEAF
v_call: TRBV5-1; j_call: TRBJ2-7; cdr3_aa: ASSDSPLRSGRSEQY
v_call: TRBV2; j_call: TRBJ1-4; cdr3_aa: ASTRLDTTNEKLF
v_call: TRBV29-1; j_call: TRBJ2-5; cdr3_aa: SVEENRGLETQY
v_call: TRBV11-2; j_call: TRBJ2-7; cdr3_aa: ASSFDRGLYEQY
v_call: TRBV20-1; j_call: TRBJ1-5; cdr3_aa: SARGPISNQPQH
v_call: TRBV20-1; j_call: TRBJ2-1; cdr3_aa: SAQRVEINSYNEQF
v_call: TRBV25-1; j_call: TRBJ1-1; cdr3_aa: ASSESRSAIPGAF
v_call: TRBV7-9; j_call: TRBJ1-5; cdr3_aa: ASSSGQRYQPQH
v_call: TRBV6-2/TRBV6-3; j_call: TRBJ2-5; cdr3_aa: ASSYESGTSGSRETQY
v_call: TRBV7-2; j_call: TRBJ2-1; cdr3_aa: ASSFRTSGPNEQF
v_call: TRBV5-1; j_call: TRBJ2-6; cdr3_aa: ASSLLPRAPSSGANVLT
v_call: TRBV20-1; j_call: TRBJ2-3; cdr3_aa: SAQPSGGTRDTQY